Listed below are T cell receptor beta chains from one sample, sequenced in a study of blood T cell repertoires in COVID-19. The table came from immunoSEQ multiplex PCR; TCRdb's copy has only in-frame clones and leaves some out. The table has roughly 97,000 clones, 65% to 90% seen once; the top ten hold 4% to 5.5%. The material sequenced was peripheral blood. The receptor source for this set is a man between 60 and 75 years old with acute or convalescent COVID-19. CDR3s include the opening cysteine and the closing phenylalanine or tryptophan. The D gene is left open where the match is weak. Clone size, where shown, is once, few, many, or a class for clones that have expanded.

size: -; V: TRBV10-2; length: 14; J: TRBJ2-7; D: -; CDR3: CASSEPGHSYEQYF; DNA: TGCGCCAGCAGTGAGCCGGGACATTCCTACGAGCAGTACTTC
size: -; V: TRBV28; length: 15; J: TRBJ1-6; D: -; CDR3: CASSSGSSYNSPLHF; DNA: TGTGCCAGCAGTTCCGGGAGCTCCTATAATTCACCCCTCCACTTT
size: -; V: TRBV7-2; length: 14; J: TRBJ2-7; D: -; CDR3: CASSPTGPGVEQYF; DNA: TGTGCCAGCAGCCCGACCGGGCCGGGAGTTGAGCAGTACTTC
size: -; V: TRBV10-3; length: 13; J: TRBJ1-5; D: -; CDR3: CAISDRVNQPQHF; DNA: TGTGCCATCAGTGACAGGGTAAATCAGCCCCAGCATTTT
size: -; V: TRBV18; length: 14; J: TRBJ1-5; D: -; CDR3: CASSPEGKNQPQHF; DNA: TGTGCCAGCTCACCAGAGGGTAAAAATCAGCCCCAGCATTTT
size: few; V: TRBV3-1/TRBV3-2; length: 15; J: TRBJ1-2; D: TRBD1; CDR3: CASSQMSGGWNGYTF; DNA: TGTGCCAGCAGCCAAATGTCAGGGGGGTGGAATGGCTACACCTTC
size: -; V: TRBV7-2; length: 16; J: TRBJ2-3; D: TRBD2; CDR3: CASSFRLAGLTDTQYF; DNA: TGTGCCAGCAGCTTTAGGCTAGCGGGGCTCACAGATACGCAGTATTTT
size: -; V: TRBV27; length: 14; J: TRBJ1-6; D: TRBD1; CDR3: CASSFVQGNSPLHF; DNA: TGTGCCAGCAGTTTTGTACAGGGGAATTCACCCCTCCACTTT
size: -; V: TRBV12-2; length: 12; J: TRBJ2-7; D: -; CDR3: CASRLATYEQYF; DNA: TGTGCAAGTCGCTTAGCGACTTACGAGCAGTACTTC
size: -; V: TRBV9; length: 15; J: TRBJ1-4; D: -; CDR3: CASTHAGDTNEKLFF; DNA: TGTGCCAGCACCCACGCAGGGGACACTAATGAAAAACTGTTTTTT
size: -; V: TRBV3-1/TRBV3-2; length: 13; J: TRBJ2-5; D: TRBD1; CDR3: CASRGTGGETQYF; DNA: TGTGCCAGCAGGGGGACAGGGGGAGAGACCCAGTACTTC
size: -; V: TRBV28; length: 14; J: TRBJ2-1; D: -; CDR3: CASSLYVIYNEQFF; DNA: TGTGCCAGCAGTTTATATGTCATTTACAATGAGCAGTTCTTC
size: -; V: TRBV6-5; length: 14; J: TRBJ1-1; D: -; CDR3: CASTLTGKNTEAFF; DNA: TGTGCCAGCACCCTGACAGGAAAGAACACTGAAGCTTTCTTT
size: -; V: TRBV10-3; length: 15; J: TRBJ1-3; D: TRBD1; CDR3: CAISTGQASGNTIYF; DNA: TGTGCCATCAGCACGGGACAGGCCTCTGGAAACACCATATATTTT
size: -; V: TRBV6-5; length: 13; J: TRBJ1-5; D: -; CDR3: CASSLDSNQPQHF; DNA: TGTGCCAGCAGCCTAGATAGCAATCAGCCCCAGCATTTT
size: -; V: TRBV30; length: 15; J: TRBJ2-3; D: TRBD2; CDR3: CAWSVAGDSTDTQYF; DNA: TGTGCCTGGAGTGTAGCGGGGGATTCCACAGATACGCAGTATTTT
size: few; V: TRBV11-3; length: 13; J: TRBJ1-6; D: -; CDR3: CASSFQGTLPLHF; DNA: TGTGCCAGCAGCTTCCAGGGTACCCTCCCCCTCCACTTT
size: -; V: TRBV10-3; length: 13; J: TRBJ1-1; D: -; CDR3: CAIKGQLNTEAFF; DNA: TGTGCCATCAAAGGACAGTTGAACACTGAAGCTTTCTTT
size: -; V: TRBV6-1; length: 16; J: TRBJ1-2; D: TRBD1; CDR3: CASSGPGTGEAYGYTF; DNA: TGTGCCAGCAGTGGCCCCGGGACAGGGGAGGCCTATGGCTACACCTTC
size: -; V: TRBV9; length: 16; J: TRBJ2-3; D: TRBD1; CDR3: CASSVGPRGFIDTQYF; DNA: TGTGCCAGCAGCGTAGGTCCCAGGGGGTTTATAGATACGCAGTATTTT
size: -; V: TRBV9; length: 14; J: TRBJ1-3; D: -; CDR3: CASSVSKSGNTIYF; DNA: TGTGCCAGCAGCGTAAGCAAGTCTGGAAACACCATATATTTT
size: -; V: TRBV6-6; length: 14; J: TRBJ2-1; D: TRBD1; CDR3: CASNRDRGYNEQFF; DNA: TGTGCCAGCAACCGGGACAGGGGTTACAATGAGCAGTTCTTC